A single sample is the source of the 6 T cell receptor beta chains below, sequenced in a study of blood T cell repertoires in COVID-19. Measured with immunoSEQ multiplex PCR; TCRdb has only the in-frame clones, and not every one. This table has some 300,000 clones, roughly 90% appearing once. The sample consisted of PBMCs or T cells enriched from blood (not recorded which). The receptor source for this set is a middle-aged woman who had recovered from COVID-19.

This clone was found once. V gene TRBV19 combines with J gene TRBJ2-7, with 9 bases identical to TRBD1. The CDR3 is 17 amino acids. V lost 4 bases, J lost 2 bases, and 12 bases stayed unmatched. Germline V CDR1 and CDR2: LNHDA, SQIVND (reference sequence). The CDR3 region is CASSSVWRDRVTYEQYF. CDR3 bases: TGTGCCAGTAGTAGTGTTTGGCGGGACAGGGTTACCTACGAGCAGTACTTC.

This chain connects TRBV5-1 to TRBJ1-2; possible D gene TRBD1, 5 bases. With 6 bases removed from V and 8 bases from J, the gap between germline ends came to 14 bases. The germline V gene has CDR1 SGHRS and CDR2 YFSETQ. The CDR3 spans 12 residues. CDR3 DNA sequence: TGCGCCAGCACCGAACCTCAGGGAGGCTACACCTTC. It is translated as CASTEPQGGYTF. The variable domain in full, completed from reference TRBV5-1 and TRBJ1-2, reads KAGVTQTPRYLIKTRGQQVTLSCSPISGHRSVSWYQQTPGQGLQFLFEYFSETQRNKGNFPGRFSGRQFSNSRSEMNVSTLELGDSALYLCASTEPQGGYTFGSGTRLTVV.

The chain links TRBV20-1 to TRBJ1-2; D uncertain. CDR3 length: 13 amino acids. Trimming took 3 bases from V and 0 from J, leaving 8 bases between them. Per germline, CDR1 DFQATT and CDR2 SNEGSKA (reference sequence). Here the CDR3 DNA reads TGCAGTGCTAGTCGGACTTCTAACTATGGCTACACCTTC. It translates to CSASRTSNYGYTF.

This rearrangement joins TRBV11-3 to TRBJ1-2, with TRBD1 identical over 7 bases. With 2 bases clipped from V and 6 bases from J, the junction kept 12 bases outside the gene matches. Per the germline V gene, CDR1 is SGHNT and CDR2 is YENEEA. The CDR3 is 16 amino acids. CDR3 nucleotides: TGTGCCAGCAGCTTATGGTCCAAGACAGGGAACGATGGCTACACCTTC. This encodes CASSLWSKTGNDGYTF.

A remark on this clone: This specimen includes other DNA sequences encoding the same CDR3. The V gene is TRBV7-8, the J gene TRBJ1-2, with 10 positions matching TRBD1. Germline V CDR1 and CDR2: SGHVS, FQNEAQ. V lost 5 bases and J lost 2; bases outside the gene matches: 5. The CDR3 covers 15 residues. CDR3 nucleotides: TGTGCCAGCAGCCCAAGGACAGGGGGGAACTATGGCTACACCTTC. Translation: CASSPRTGGNYGYTF. Full variable domain (remainder filled in from reference TRBV7-8 and TRBJ1-2): GAGVSQSPRYKVAKRGQDVALRCDPISGHVSLFWYQQALGQGPEFLTYFQNEAQLDKSGLPSDRFFAERPEGSVSTLKIQRTQQEDSAVYLCASSPRTGGNYGYTFGSGTRLTVV.

The rearrangement links TRBV19 to TRBJ1-4, with D possibly matching TRBD1 (5 bases). The CDR3 contains 15 residues. V was cut by 3 bases and J by 4 bases, with 12 bases left in between. Germline CDR1 LNHDA, CDR2 SQIVND (reference sequence). In DNA form, the CDR3 reads TGTGCCAGTAGTATTGAAGGGGCGAGTAATGAAAAACTGTTTTTT. This gives the protein CASSIEGASNEKLFF.